Listed here are 30 T cell receptor beta chains from one sample, sequenced in a study of cytomegalovirus exposure and HLA in healthy donors. Amplification used 60 Vbeta primers and 13 Jbeta primers. Only in-frame clones appear in the TCRdb table, and some are missing; sequencing was by immunoSEQ multiplex PCR. The table has fewer than 85,000 clones, around 78% seen once. Sequenced sample: PBMCs. The receptors were gathered from a man aged 18 to 30 in good health and CMV-seropositive.

The CDR3 DNA reads as TGTGCCAGCAGATGGACAGGGGAGGCCTATGGCTACACCTTC. Translation: CASRWTGEAYGYTF. The rearrangement joins TRBV28 to TRBJ1-2; 9 bases are a match to TRBD1. This CDR3 has 14 amino acids. The germline gives CDR1 MDHEN, CDR2 SYDVKM. With V trimmed by 6 bases and J by 4 bases, 6 bases remained unmatched.

Only one count was recorded for this clone. The gene calls are TRBV18 and TRBJ2-4; 8 bases fit TRBD1. This CDR3 spans 14 amino acids. J gave up 8 bases and V 2 bases, and 5 bases lay outside the gene matches. Germline lookup yields CDR1 KGHSH and CDR2 LQKENI. CDR3 in DNA: TGTGCCAGCTCACCAGACAGGGGAGTGGACATTCAGTACTTC. It yields the protein CASSPDRGVDIQYF.

The chain joins TRBV5-6 to TRBJ2-7, with a possible D match to TRBD1 (6 bases). Between the trimmed V and J ends, which lost 4 bases and 2 bases, there was a span of 13 bases. The CDR3 extends over 14 amino acids. The germline V gene has CDR1 SGHDT and CDR2 YYEEEE. CDR3 region: CASSIRGQTYEQYF. As DNA, the CDR3 is TGTGCCAGCAGCATTCGGGGACAAACCTACGAGCAGTACTTC.

This chain joins TRBV6-8 and TRBJ2-1; D unclear. V dropped 8 bases and J dropped 8 bases, with 13 bases sitting between them. The CDR3 consists of 12 residues. CDR1 is MNHGY, CDR2 SAAAGT, per germline. CDR3 amino acids: CASPPRTDEQFF. The CDR3 region has the DNA TGTGCCAGCCCCCCCCGCACGGATGAGCAGTTCTTC.

This clone was seen only a few times. The chain has TRBV2 and TRBJ2-2, with D hard to call. Between the trimmed V and J ends, which lost 8 bases and 2 bases, there was a span of 12 bases. The germline V gene encodes CDR1 SNHLY and CDR2 FYNNEI. CDR3 length: 14 residues. CDR3 protein: CASFRERNTGELFF. In DNA, the CDR3 is TGTGCCAGCTTCCGTGAGAGAAACACCGGGGAGCTGTTTTTT.

The rearrangement uses TRBV9 and TRBJ2-5, with 7 bases aligning to TRBD2. V lost 3 bases and J lost 1; bases outside the gene matches: 9. The CDR3 spans 16 residues. Looked up from germline, CDR1 is SGDLS and CDR2 is YYNGEE. The CDR3 DNA follows: TGTGCCAGCAGCGCCTCGGGGGGACGCGGCCAAGAGACCCAGTACTTC. It codes for CASSASGGRGQETQYF.

This sequence joins TRBV11-2 and TRBJ2-7; D is perhaps TRBD2 (5 bases). Germline loops: CDR1 SGHAT, CDR2 FQNNGV. The CDR3 is 15 amino acids. V dropped 5 bases and J dropped 0 bases, with 14 bases sitting between them. CDR3 in amino acids: CASSVQAASSYEQYF. The CDR3 DNA is TGTGCCAGCAGCGTACAAGCGGCTAGCTCCTACGAGCAGTACTTC.

The chain joins TRBV9 to TRBJ1-2; D is unclear. V lost 0 bases, J lost 2 bases, and 8 bases lay in between. This CDR3 has 14 residues. Germline loops: CDR1 SGDLS, CDR2 YYNGEE. Here the CDR3 reads CASSVGDKNYGYTF. DNA for the CDR3: TGTGCCAGCAGCGTAGGTGACAAGAACTATGGCTACACCTTC.

On this clone itself: The germline gene is not matched at one end of the junction; a read error may be the cause. The V call is TRBV7-7, the J call TRBJ2-2; TRBD2 matches at 9 bases. This CDR3 comprises 18 residues. Germline CDR1 SSHAT, CDR2 FNYEAQ (reference sequence). CDR3 DNA sequence: TGTGCTAGCAGTCTAATTTTTAGCGGGAGTGCGAACACCGGGGAGCTGTTTTTT. Translating it yields CASSLIFSGSANTGELFF.

The V call is TRBV6-5, the J call TRBJ2-7; 11 nucleotides match TRBD2. The germline V gene encodes CDR1 MNHEY and CDR2 SVGAGI. The CDR3 totals 16 residues. V lost 4 bases and J lost 4; bases outside the gene matches: 9. CDR3 DNA: TGTGCCAGCAGTTCCCCGTCGACTAGCGGGAAATACGAGCAGTACTTC. Translation gives CASSSPSTSGKYEQYF.

The genes are TRBV27 and TRBJ1-2, with D possibly TRBD1 on 6 matching bases. Looked up from germline, CDR1 is MNHEY and CDR2 is SMNVEV (reference sequence). Trimming left V 8 bases short and J 8 bases short, with 12 bases between. The CDR3 extends over 11 amino acids. The CDR3 DNA is TGTGCCAGCGCGGGCAGGGGCGGCTACACCTTC. Protein product: CASAGRGGYTF.

J is TRBJ2-1 and V is TRBV2, with 9 positions matching TRBD2. The junction had 11 bases not matched to a gene; V was cut back by 4 bases and J by 16 bases. The CDR3 consists of 13 residues. Germline V gene lookup returns CDR1 SNHLY and CDR2 FYNNEI. CDR3 in DNA: TGTGCCAGCAGTGCCCGACTAGCGGATCGGCATTTCTTC. Translation: CASSARLADRHFF.

The chain links TRBV15 to TRBJ1-5, with unresolved D. CDR1 and CDR2 from the germline V gene are LNHNV and YYDKDF (reference sequence). The CDR3 has 15 amino acids. V was trimmed by 0 bases and J by 2 bases, leaving 8 bases between them. The CDR3 nucleotides read TGTGCCACCAGCAGAGATGGCAAACGCAATCAGCCCCAGCATTTT. This sequence encodes CATSRDGKRNQPQHF.

The V gene is TRBV10-3, the J gene TRBJ1-1; a weak D match, TRBD1 (5 bases). The germline V gene has CDR1 ENHRY and CDR2 SYGVKD. CDR3 length: 15 amino acids. The ends were cut back, 0 bases at V and 0 bases at J, with 8 bases in the middle. The CDR3 DNA follows: TGTGCCATCAGTGAGTCGAGACAGTTGAACACTGAAGCTTTCTTT. Encoded protein: CAISESRQLNTEAFF.

The V call is TRBV6-1, the J call TRBJ2-5; D possibly corresponds to TRBD1 (5 bases). CDR3 length equals 14 residues. CDR1 is MNHNS and CDR2 is SASEGT in the germline V gene. V lost 2 bases, J lost 4 bases, and 11 bases lay in between. The CDR3 here is CASSEPQGGETQYF. CDR3 in DNA: TGTGCCAGCAGTGAACCCCAGGGCGGAGAGACCCAGTACTTC.

The gene calls are TRBV6-5 and TRBJ1-1, with 7 bases fitting TRBD1. The CDR3 runs 13 residues. V shed 6 bases, J shed 8 bases, and the junction held 9 bases outside the gene matches. Germline V CDR1 and CDR2: MNHEY, SVGAGI. CDR3 loop: CASSPDRPGEAFF. The DNA of the CDR3 is TGTGCCAGCAGCCCGGACAGGCCGGGGGAAGCTTTCTTT.

This chain joins TRBV28 and TRBJ2-1, with 7 bases aligning to TRBD2. This CDR3 is 14 amino acids long. After removal of 7 bases from V and 4 bases from J, the junction contained 7 bases not matched to a gene. Germline V gives CDR1 MDHEN, CDR2 SYDVKM. CDR3 sequence reads: CASKGGRRYNEQFF. The DNA of the CDR3 is TGTGCCAGCAAGGGAGGGAGGCGGTACAATGAGCAGTTCTTC.

The chain is built from TRBV27 and TRBJ1-5, with 7 bases identical to TRBD1. From germline, CDR1 is MNHEY and CDR2 SMNVEV (reference sequence). Trimming removed 6 bases from V and 0 bases from J; junction bases left unmatched: 17. The CDR3 runs 19 residues. The CDR3 bases are TGTGCCAGCAGCCGACCCGGGGCTTGGACAGGTTATAGCAATCAGCCCCAGCATTTT. Translating it yields CASSRPGAWTGYSNQPQHF.

The chain uses TRBV7-2 and TRBJ2-7, with no clear D. The V gene lost 2 bases and the J gene lost 2 bases, with 16 bases spanning the gap. The CDR3 runs to 16 residues. CDR1 and CDR2 (germline): SGHTA, FQGNSA. CDR3 amino acids: CASSLNSDAGTYEQYF. The DNA of the CDR3 is TGTGCCAGCAGCTTAAATTCAGACGCAGGCACCTACGAGCAGTACTTC.

This chain links TRBV6-6 with TRBJ1-2; 7 positions agree with TRBD1. CDR3 size: 15 residues. The ends lost 6 bases at V and 8 bases at J; junction bases unmatched: 15. The germline CDR1 and CDR2 sequences are MNHNY and SVGAGI (reference sequence). CDR3: CASRRQGGEYKGYTF. The CDR3 region has the DNA TGTGCCAGCAGACGACAGGGTGGGGAATATAAAGGCTACACCTTC.

The chain employs TRBV29-1 and TRBJ2-1, with TRBD1 matching over 9 bases. Germline V gives CDR1 SQVTM, CDR2 ANQGSEA. The CDR3 covers 16 residues. The ends lost 4 bases at V and 8 bases at J; junction bases unmatched: 15. CDR3 bases: TGCAGCGTTGGGGGGCTTCGGGACAGGGTTGGGTATGAGCAGTTCTTC. This translates into CSVGGLRDRVGYEQFF.

The chain combines TRBV7-3 with TRBJ2-7, with TRBD2 matching 10 bases. After removal of 4 bases from V and 0 bases from J, the junction contained 0 bases not matched to a gene. The germline V gene has CDR1 SGHTA and CDR2 FQGTGA. This CDR3 has 14 amino acids. The CDR3 nucleotides read TGTGCCAGCAGCTCTAGCGGGAGCTCCTACGAGCAGTACTTC. Residues: CASSSSGSSYEQYF.

V gene TRBV29-1 combines with J gene TRBJ2-5; 7 bases match TRBD2. CDR3 length: 14 amino acids. Germline CDR1 reads SQVTM; CDR2 reads ANQGSEA. With 6 bases clipped from V and 5 bases from J, the junction kept 12 bases outside the gene matches. DNA of the CDR3: TGCAGCGTCTCGGCGAGCGGGGAGTTTGAGACCCAGTACTTC. It encodes CSVSASGEFETQYF.

This clone appeared a single time. V and J are TRBV4-1 and TRBJ1-5; TRBD1 matches 8 bases. Germline CDR1 MGHRA, CDR2 YSYEKL. The CDR3 runs to 15 residues. The J segment lost 5 bases and the V segment lost 2 bases, leaving 5 bases of the junction unmatched. This CDR3 reads CASSQQQGGDQPQHF. CDR3 bases: TGCGCCAGCAGCCAACAACAGGGGGGAGATCAGCCCCAGCATTTT.

The chain employs TRBV29-1 and TRBJ2-1; 8 positions agree with TRBD2. Unmatched junction bases numbered 3, after V lost 4 bases and J lost 1 base. This CDR3 region has 14 residues. Germline V gene data show CDR1 as SQVTM and CDR2 as ANQGSEA. The CDR3 region is CSVARLASYNEQFF. DNA of the CDR3: TGCAGCGTTGCCCGACTAGCGTCCTACAATGAGCAGTTCTTC.

The V and J genes are TRBV6-5 and TRBJ2-5, with D unclear. The ends were cut back, 5 bases at V and 2 bases at J, with 12 bases in the middle. The germline V gene encodes CDR1 MNHEY and CDR2 SVGAGI. The CDR3 covers 14 residues. The CDR3 region is CASSAWQAQETQYF. The CDR3 DNA follows: TGTGCCAGCAGTGCGTGGCAGGCACAAGAGACCCAGTACTTC.

A single count supports this clone. The rearrangement uses TRBV6-1 and TRBJ2-3; 11 bases map to TRBD2. The CDR3 loop spans 15 amino acids. V shed 6 bases, J shed 5 bases, and the junction held 7 bases outside the gene matches. Germline V gene data show CDR1 as MNHNS and CDR2 as SASEGT. CDR3 residues: CASSHTSGSGDTQYF. The DNA of the CDR3 is TGTGCCAGCAGCCATACTAGCGGGAGTGGAGATACGCAGTATTTT.

The V call is TRBV28, the J call TRBJ1-5, with TRBD1 matching 11 bases. This CDR3 has 15 amino acids. V was pared by 6 bases and J by 6 bases, with 7 bases of the junction left unmatched. Germline V gene sequence: CDR1 MDHEN, CDR2 SYDVKM. The DNA for the CDR3 is TGTGCCAGCAGCTCCCCCGGGACAGGGGGTCAGCCCCAGCATTTT. Protein: CASSSPGTGGQPQHF.

The V and J genes are TRBV27 and TRBJ2-5; no firm D call. V was pared by 4 bases and J by 5 bases, with 8 bases between. Germline V CDR1 and CDR2: MNHEY, SMNVEV (reference sequence). The CDR3 has 12 amino acids. The CDR3 DNA is TGTGCCAGCAGTTCCCTCGGGGAGACCCAGTACTTC. Amino acids: CASSSLGETQYF.

CDR3 protein: CASSPRLWGLKPNEQFF. Written as DNA, the CDR3 is TGTGCCAGCAGTCCCCGGTTGTGGGGACTAAAACCCAATGAGCAGTTCTTC. The V and J genes are TRBV28 and TRBJ2-1; 7 bases agree with TRBD2. CDR1 is MDHEN and CDR2 is SYDVKM in the germline V gene. The CDR3 is made up of 17 amino acids. J gave up 6 bases and V 5 bases, and 16 bases lay outside the gene matches.